The subject of this entry is one T cell receptor (beta chain). This specimen comes from a study of PD-L1 blockade in urothelial cancer. On the study more broadly: Administration of atezolizumab to patients began around 2014, at 1,200 mg intravenously every 3 weeks. Blood was evaluated 3 weeks (second dose) and 6 weeks after therapy began.

TCR analog templates of synthetic origin were spiked into each PCR. Some clones are missing from TCRdb's copy, which holds only in-frame ones; the method was immunoSEQ multiplex PCR. The repertoire consists of roughly 25,000 clones, with 84% occurring once and the leading ten covering 9.6%. The trim removed 4 bases at V and 3 bases at J, leaving 7 bases unmatched. CDR3 length: 16 amino acids. Germline V gene lookup returns CDR1 SGHRS and CDR2 YFSETQ. This sample comprised PBMCs, obtained around atezolizumab (anti-PD-L1) treatment. The rearrangement uses TRBV5-1 and TRBJ2-2; 9 bases match TRBD1. The TCR was taken from a man aged 65-85 years with urothelial cancer. The CDR3 here is CASSVRDRVDTGELFF. In nucleotides, the CDR3 is TGCGCCAGCAGCGTGCGGGACAGGGTGGACACCGGGGAGCTGTTTTTT.